The 22 T cell receptor beta chains reported below all come from one sample, sequenced in a study of regulatory T cells in long-lasting Graves disease. Documented time point: newly diagnosed GD, antithyroid drugs for less than 3 months. TCR sequences were obtained from RNA taken from PBMCs. Through Arm-PCR of CDR3 regions and iRepertoire HTBI primers, TCR beta libraries were built. TCRdb re-analysed the multiplex PCR reads in MiXCR, keeping a single row per CDR3 protein. The repertoire holds 350,000 to 500,000 distinct CDR3 sequences, with about 15% as singletons. Another study also made use of these data, one on T cells in Graves' hyperthyroidism and ophthalmopathy.

The sample consisted of peripheral blood mononuclear cells (PBMCs), taken at new diagnosis, from a patient treated with antithyroid drugs. Receptor source: a woman aged 18-35 years with Graves disease.

This clonotype was recorded at least ten times. The chain links TRBV20-1 to TRBJ1-5; D unclear. CDR3 size: 11 residues. Trimming removed 0 bases from V and 13 bases from J, with 10 bases in between. Germline CDR1 is DFQATT and CDR2 is SNEGSKA (reference sequence). The chain's CDR3 is CSARDGPSQHF. The CDR3 bases are TGCAGTGCTAGAGATGGTCCCTCTCAGCATTTT.

This clonotype has just a few counts. This chain connects TRBV29-1 to TRBJ1-2; 9 bases map to TRBD1. CDR1 SQVTM and CDR2 ANQGSEA come from the germline V gene. Germline trimming cut 3 bases from V and 4 bases from J; bases unmatched to any gene: 9. CDR3 length: 15 amino acids. The CDR3 DNA reads as TGCAGCGTTGAGTCGGGGACAGGGCTTATCTATGGCTACACCTTC. It codes for CSVESGTGLIYGYTF.

This clonotype has a count of ten or more. This sequence joins TRBV20-1 and TRBJ2-5; D is possibly TRBD2 (5 bases). The CDR3 loop spans 20 amino acids. Trimming pared 2 bases from V and 3 bases from J, leaving 31 bases between. Per germline, CDR1 DFQATT and CDR2 SNEGSKA (reference sequence). CDR3 nucleotide sequence: TGCAGTGCTAGACCAATTTGGCCCGCGGGCAGGAGCGACGGAGAAGAGACCCAGTACTTC. Its protein product is CSARPIWPAGRSDGEETQYF.

The rearrangement joins TRBV5-1 to TRBJ2-6; D is uncertain. Trimming took off 0 bases at V and 4 bases at J, with 11 bases between the two ends. The CDR3 spans 16 residues. Germline V gene lookup returns CDR1 SGHRS and CDR2 YFSETQ. The CDR3 DNA sequence: TGCGCCAGCAGCTTGGCCCTGAGTCCGGGGGCCAACGTCCTGACTTTC. It specifies CASSLALSPGANVLTF.

The chain is built from TRBV19 and TRBJ1-5; D not resolved. The CDR3 has 12 amino acids. Germline lookup yields CDR1 LNHDA and CDR2 SQIVND (reference sequence). V was cut by 6 bases and J by 6 bases, with 9 bases left in between. CDR3 amino acids: CASRIGVQPQHF. The CDR3 DNA reads TGTGCCAGTAGGATCGGTGTTCAGCCCCAGCATTTT. Looking up the rest from reference TRBV19 and TRBJ1-5 gives the full variable domain: DGGITQSPKYLFRKEGQNVTLSCEQNLNHDAMYWYRQDPGQGLRLIYYSQIVNDFQKGDIAEGYSVSREKKESFPLTVTSAQKNPTAFYLCASRIGVQPQHFGDGTRLSIL.

This clonotype appeared many times. The V call is TRBV29-1, the J call TRBJ2-7, with D maybe TRBD2 (6 bases). Germline-derived CDR1 and CDR2 are SQVTM and ANQGSEA. The CDR3 extends over 13 amino acids. Between the trimmed V and J ends, which lost 4 bases and 5 bases, there was a span of 15 bases. The CDR3 coding sequence is TGCAGCGTTGGCTCCGGCAGGAGGGACGAGCAGTACTTC. This codes for CSVGSGRRDEQYF.

In its sample, this clonotype was seen many times. The J gene is TRBJ2-1, the V gene TRBV11-2, with D maybe TRBD2 (6 bases). The CDR3 is made up of 15 amino acids. V shed 5 bases and J shed 0 bases, with 11 bases lying between them. Germline V gene lookup returns CDR1 SGHAT and CDR2 FQNNGV. The CDR3 is CASSIYGGSYNEQFF. The DNA for the CDR3 is TGTGCCAGCAGCATATACGGGGGCTCCTACAATGAGCAGTTCTTC. The whole variable domain, remainder taken from reference TRBV11-2 and TRBJ2-1, is EAGVAQSPRYKIIEKRQSVAFWCNPISGHATLYWYQQILGQGPKLLIQFQNNGVVDDSQLPKDRFSAERLKGVDSTLKIQPAKLEDSAVYLCASSIYGGSYNEQFFGPGTRLTVL.

This clonotype has a count of ten or more. The genes are TRBV28 and TRBJ2-4; D gene ambiguous. The V and J ends lost 10 bases and 5 bases respectively, with 24 bases between them. The CDR3 totals 16 residues. Germline V gene lookup returns CDR1 MDHEN and CDR2 SYDVKM. CDR3 DNA sequence: TGTGCCACCAGAATACCAACTGGGATTGGACAAAACATTCAGTACTTC. This codes for CATRIPTGIGQNIQYF.

This clonotype was seen many times. The chain has TRBV6-1 and TRBJ2-7; perhaps TRBD1 as D (7 bases). This CDR3 is built from 14 residues. V was trimmed by 4 bases and J by 5 bases, leaving 15 bases between them. Germline V CDR1 and CDR2: MNHNS, SASEGT. CDR3 amino acids: CASSGPGGRHEQYF. The CDR3 DNA reads as TGTGCCAGCAGTGGACCAGGGGGGAGACACGAGCAGTACTTC.

This clonotype was observed at least ten times. This chain uses TRBV10-3 with TRBJ2-2; 7 bases agree with TRBD2. The CDR3 sequence is 16 residues long. J lost 3 bases, V lost 10 bases, and 14 bases had no gene match. Germline assignment: CDR1 ENHRY and CDR2 SYGVKD. CDR3 sequence: CATSSSGPKDTGELFF. The CDR3 DNA reads as TGTGCCACCAGCTCTAGCGGCCCTAAGGACACCGGGGAGCTGTTTTTT.

In this sample, this clonotype turned up many times. The CDR3 nucleotides read TGTGCCAGCAGTGTAGTTGCGGGACCCTCCTACAATGAGCAGTTCTTC. It is translated as CASSVVAGPSYNEQFF. The chain links TRBV11-2 to TRBJ2-1, with a tentative D call TRBD2 (6 bases). The CDR3 runs 16 residues. From germline, CDR1 is SGHAT and CDR2 FQNNGV. V was cut by 6 bases and J by 0 bases, with 15 bases left in between.

The V and J genes are TRBV28 and TRBJ2-3; weak D call: TRBD1 (6 bases). The V and J ends lost 4 bases and 4 bases respectively, with 21 bases between them. The CDR3 consists of 17 residues. CDR1 and CDR2 (germline): MDHEN, SYDVKM. CDR3 nucleotide sequence: TGTGCCAGCAGTTCAACCCTAATGTCAGGGGCGGCAGATACGCAGTATTTT. It codes for CASSSTLMSGAADTQYF.

This clonotype appeared many times. The chain couples TRBV28 to TRBJ1-6; TRBD1 might be the D (6 bases). The CDR3 loop spans 15 amino acids. V was pared by 8 bases and J by 3 bases, with 14 bases between. Germline CDR1 and CDR2: MDHEN and SYDVKM. CDR3 sequence: CASVIRGDYNSPLHF. CDR3 coding DNA: TGTGCCAGCGTTATCAGGGGAGACTATAATTCACCCCTCCACTTT.

Many counts were recorded for this clonotype. V is TRBV29-1 and J is TRBJ1-3, with D possibly being TRBD1 (6 bases). The CDR3 contains 13 residues. Trimming removed 7 bases at V and 2 bases at J, with 12 bases between. CDR1 SQVTM and CDR2 ANQGSEA come from the germline V gene. This CDR3 is CSGGQSAGNTIYF. The CDR3 DNA is TGCAGCGGCGGACAGTCCGCTGGAAACACCATATATTTT. Variable domain in full (rest from reference TRBV29-1 and TRBJ1-3): SAVISQKPSRDICQRGTSLTIQCQVDSQVTMMFWYRQQPGQSLTLIATANQGSEATYESGFVIDKFPISRPNLTFSTLTVSNMSPEDSSIYLCSGGQSAGNTIYFGEGSWLTVV.

This clonotype was detected only a few times. The rearrangement uses TRBV7-3 and TRBJ2-3; 11 positions match TRBD2. Germline CDR1 and CDR2: SGHTA and FQGTGA. The CDR3 runs 15 residues. The junction had 2 bases not matched to a gene; V was cut back by 1 base and J by 5 bases. The CDR3 loop is CASSLMGLAVDTQYF. The CDR3, as DNA: TGTGCCAGCAGCTTAATGGGACTAGCGGTAGATACGCAGTATTTT.

The chain carries TRBV20-1 and TRBJ2-1; 14 bases fit TRBD2. CDR3 length: 18 residues. Trimming removed 2 bases from V and 4 bases from J; junction bases left unmatched: 10. CDR1 is DFQATT, CDR2 SNEGSKA, per germline (reference sequence). The CDR3: CSARPQGTSGSEYNEQFF. The CDR3 nucleotides read TGCAGTGCTAGACCCCAAGGGACTAGCGGGAGTGAATACAATGAGCAGTTCTTC.

This clonotype came up a few times. This rearrangement joins TRBV10-3 to TRBJ2-7, with D perhaps TRBD2 (7 bases). V shed 8 bases and J shed 3 bases, with 11 bases lying between them. CDR1 and CDR2 (germline): ENHRY, SYGVKD. The CDR3 length is 12 residues. As DNA, the CDR3 is TGTGCCATCGGAGCGGGACACTACGAGCAGTACTTC. Protein: CAIGAGHYEQYF.

This clonotype was seen only a few times. The chain recombines TRBV2 with TRBJ2-1; 11 bases agree with TRBD2. The germline V gene encodes CDR1 SNHLY and CDR2 FYNNEI. J gave up 8 bases and V 7 bases, and 16 bases lay outside the gene matches. The CDR3 totals 17 residues. In nucleotides, the CDR3 is TGTGCCAGCAAATGGAGTTGGGGCACTAGCGGGAGCCATGAGCAGTTCTTC. Translation gives CASKWSWGTSGSHEQFF.

There are many counts of this clonotype. The V and J genes are TRBV2 and TRBJ2-3; D is perhaps TRBD2 (6 bases). The CDR3 is 18 amino acids. The germline CDR1 and CDR2 sequences are SNHLY and FYNNEI. Trimming removed 0 bases at V and 7 bases at J, with 23 bases between. The CDR3 sequence is CASSEAAITHGGAYTQYF. CDR3 nucleotide sequence: TGTGCCAGCAGTGAAGCTGCTATCACTCACGGAGGGGCATATACGCAGTATTTT.

Only a few counts were recorded for this clonotype. CDR3 residues: CASSPPLAGFPSYEQYF. The CDR3, as DNA: TGTGCCAGCTCACCACCCCTAGCGGGATTCCCCTCCTACGAGCAGTACTTC. The chain joins TRBV18 to TRBJ2-7, with TRBD2 identical over 9 bases. V was clipped by 0 bases and J by 0 bases; unmatched bases: 6. CDR1 is KGHSH, CDR2 LQKENI, per germline. CDR3 length: 17 amino acids. Full variable domain (rest looked up from reference TRBV18 and TRBJ2-7): NAGVMQNPRHLVRRRGQEARLRCSPMKGHSHVYWYRQLPEEGLKFMVYLQKENIIDESGMPKERFSAEFPKEGPSILRIQQVVRGDSAAYFCASSPPLAGFPSYEQYFGPGTRLTVT.

As to this clonotype: A much bigger clone sits one base away, suggesting this may be a read error. The rearrangement joins TRBV24-1 to TRBJ1-5; D perhaps matches TRBD1 (5 bases). The CDR3 has 14 amino acids. Germline loops: CDR1 KGHDR, CDR2 SFDVKD. The CDR3 coding sequence is TGTGCCACCGGTGATGGGGCCGACAATCAGCCCCAGCATTTT. Amino acid sequence: CATGDGADNQPQHF.

This clonotype occurred a few times. Mismatch with germline at one junction end may stem from a read error. This chain links TRBV4-1 with TRBJ2-4, with a weak D call TRBD2 (6 bases). The CDR3 runs to 17 residues. Germline V gene data show CDR1 as MGHRA and CDR2 as YSYEKL. The CDR3 nucleotides read TGCGCCAGCAGCCAAGGGATACAGGAGGGAGCCAAGAACATTCAGTACTTC. Protein sequence: CASSQGIQEGAKNIQYF.